Included here is one T cell receptor (beta chain) sequence, with context. This clonotype came up a few times. No antigen is known for it. The sample holds no much larger clone one base away, and base qualities are not on file. Including cysteine and phenylalanine, the CDR3 has 16 amino acids. The entry retains the CDR3 DNA only, 48 bases that are in frame from base 1. V loses 3 bases of germline sequence and J loses 2 bases, and the interval between the two ends is 11 bases. Sequences LGHNA (CDR1) and YSLEER (CDR2) are obtained from the germline V gene. These data originate in a study of blood T cells in healthy people across ages (dated by TCRdb to about 2015). Some background on the complete study: In model experiments, template switching captured roughly one uniquely barcoded TCR beta cDNA molecule for every two T cells. Using deep sequencing normalized with unique cDNA molecular identifiers, the study measured how TCR beta repertoire diversity changes with age. The donors were divided into four age groups: young (average approximately 17 years), middle-aged (roughly 42), aged (about 56) and long-lived (about 80). Using the same blood draw, the study looked at two additional independent replicas of 1 million unique cDNA reads for two donors, one aged 18 to 30 and the other aged 80 or older. Here is what the overall study found, with its caveats: Observed TCR beta diversity per million T cells fell roughly linearly with age, and a significant reduction was already apparent by age around 40. Compared with the aged group, the long-lived group had more naive CD4+ T cells, fewer expanded clones and increased TCR diversity, suggesting age selection. Because donor CMV infection status was unknown, age-related changes in expanded clonotypes were potentially confounded. Estimates of total diversity from one million sequenced T cells were regarded as lower bounds and underestimates. A strong correlation was found between observed TCR beta diversity and the percentage of naive T cells measured by flow cytometry. Since profiling was done on bulk unsorted PBMCs, naive and antigen-experienced compartments could not be conclusively compared.

Library preparation was by 5' RACE. Sequencer: Illumina HiSeq 2500. A second PCR of roughly 6 to 11 cycles was run with a J-beta primer mix and a sample-barcoded 5' primer. A template-switch 5' adaptor carrying 12 random nucleotides introduced a unique molecular identifier onto each TCR beta cDNA molecule. At least 3 million CDR3-containing paired-end reads were obtained from each sample. First-strand cDNA was synthesized from all RNA with the Mint cDNA synthesis kit, primed by a TRBC-specific oligonucleotide. Following uracil-DNA glycosylase treatment, a first 18-cycle PCR with universal primers M1SS and BC2_uni_R was performed on all cDNA. The original methods were these. Each sample was normalized by randomly selecting 1 million high-quality reads, each carrying a distinct molecular identifier. Reads sharing molecular identifiers were discarded rather than binned into consensus sequences. CDR3 identification, clonotype clustering and error correction used MiTCR with a Q25 quality threshold and the strictest error-elimination algorithm. A nonparametric unseen species model with Euler transformation was used to estimate a lower bound on total TCR beta diversity. TCRdb reanalyzed the raw reads on its own, using fastp at Q25 for trimming and MiXCR for clone calling, and kept in-frame beta chains. Rows with one shared CDR3 protein collapse into an entry with the most common genes and DNA. The V and J calls and clone size are TCRdb's, not the authors'. The sample table records about 540,000 distinct CDR3 sequences; approximately 25% of these occur just once. The ten largest clones add up to 8.7% of the sample.

The donors were some 39 Caucasian individuals from Russia, aged roughly 6 to 90 years, who were systemically healthy. Each donor gave about 9.2 milliliters of peripheral blood, drawn into EDTA-treated Vacutainer tubes. Ficoll-Paque density-gradient centrifugation was used to isolate PBMCs, with at least 6.5 million obtained per sample. Trizol reagent was used to extract total RNA from PBMCs, with at least 6 micrograms per sample. Naive CD45RAhigh/CD27high T cell percentages were measured by flow cytometry on a PBMC aliquot from every donor. Another study also made use of these data, one on T cells of mothers and their children. The second investigation adds: Donors were nine systemically healthy Caucasian individuals: three mothers and their six children. cDNA synthesis consumed the entire amount of extracted RNA, loaded at approximately 1.6 ug RNA in each 15 ul reaction. In the second PCR, the M1S primer added sample barcodes and 2-4 random nucleotides. Over 8.5 million TCR beta CDR3 reads came from each mother, compared with around 3 million reads from each child. In both related and unrelated pairs, thymic selection shapes the output of TCR recombination in a similar way, with inherited differences having only a minor effect. Related mother-child pairs always showed normalized repertoire overlap that was slightly higher than in unrelated mother-child pairs, though the difference was never significant. Persistent microchimeric T cell clones were not detected, at a sensitivity of around 100 clones per million clonotypes. To look for features that set related mother-child pairs apart from unrelated individuals, the researchers ran deep NGS to compare the TCR beta repertoires of mothers and children. Mothers averaged roughly 36 +/- 4 years of age and children averaged approximately 12 +/- 4 years. After adapter ligation with NEBNext reagents, the libraries were sequenced on Illumina HiSeq 2000 with 100+100 nt paired-end reads. To prevent cross-contamination, the mother and child libraries were prepared one month apart and sequenced in separate runs. Each donor had between roughly 450,000 and 2,100,000 distinct TCR beta clonotypes identified. Naive TCR beta clonotypes were estimated from low-frequency clonotypes matched to each donor's FACS-determined naive share, without sorting.

Recombination linked TRBV4-3 to TRBJ2-6, with no reliable assignment of the D segment. The sample taken for sequencing was blood. The receptor was isolated from a boy between 5 and 17 years old in good health. The sequenced DNA is TGCGCCAGCAGCCAGTCGTATATTACTGGGGCCAACGTCCTGACTTTC. Its protein is CASSQSYITGANVLTF.